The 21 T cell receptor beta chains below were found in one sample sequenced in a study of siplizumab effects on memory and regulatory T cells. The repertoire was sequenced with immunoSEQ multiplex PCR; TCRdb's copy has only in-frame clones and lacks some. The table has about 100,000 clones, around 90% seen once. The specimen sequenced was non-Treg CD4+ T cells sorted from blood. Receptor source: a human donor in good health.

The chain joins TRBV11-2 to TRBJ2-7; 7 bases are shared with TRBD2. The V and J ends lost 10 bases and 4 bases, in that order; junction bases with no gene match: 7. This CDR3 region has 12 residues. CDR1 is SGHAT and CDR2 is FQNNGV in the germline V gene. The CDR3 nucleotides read TGTGCCACCGGGACTAATCCTTACGAGCAGTACTTC. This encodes CATGTNPYEQYF.

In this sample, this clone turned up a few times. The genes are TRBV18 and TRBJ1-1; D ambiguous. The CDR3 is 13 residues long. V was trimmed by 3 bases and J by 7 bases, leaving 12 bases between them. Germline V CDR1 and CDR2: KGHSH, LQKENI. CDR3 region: CASSPTTELEAFF. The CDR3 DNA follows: TGTGCCAGCTCACCCACGACGGAACTTGAAGCTTTCTTT.

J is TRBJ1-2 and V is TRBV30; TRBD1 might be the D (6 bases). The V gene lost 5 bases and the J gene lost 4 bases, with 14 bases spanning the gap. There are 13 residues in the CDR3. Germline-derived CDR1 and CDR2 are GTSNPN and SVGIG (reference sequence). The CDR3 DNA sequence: TGTGCCTGGGGAAAGCAGGGGAGCTATGGCTACACCTTC. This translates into CAWGKQGSYGYTF.

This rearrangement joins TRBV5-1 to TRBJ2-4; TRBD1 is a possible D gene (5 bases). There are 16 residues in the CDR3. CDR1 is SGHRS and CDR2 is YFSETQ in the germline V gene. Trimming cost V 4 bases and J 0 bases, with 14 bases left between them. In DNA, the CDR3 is TGCGCCAGCAGCGGAACAGGAACCTTAGCCAAAAACATTCAGTACTTC. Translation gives CASSGTGTLAKNIQYF.

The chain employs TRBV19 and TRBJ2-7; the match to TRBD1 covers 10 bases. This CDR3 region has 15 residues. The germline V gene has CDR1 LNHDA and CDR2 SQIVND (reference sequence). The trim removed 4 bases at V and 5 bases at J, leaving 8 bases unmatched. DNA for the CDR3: TGTGCCAGTAGTACCCCCCCGGGACAGGGGAACGAGCAGTACTTC. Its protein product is CASSTPPGQGNEQYF.

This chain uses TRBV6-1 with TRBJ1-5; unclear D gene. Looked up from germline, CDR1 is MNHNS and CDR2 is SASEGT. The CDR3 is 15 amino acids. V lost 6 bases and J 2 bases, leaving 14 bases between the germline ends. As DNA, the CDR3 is TGTGCCAGCAGCCAAGGGAATGGTGGCAATCAGCCCCAGCATTTT. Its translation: CASSQGNGGNQPQHF.

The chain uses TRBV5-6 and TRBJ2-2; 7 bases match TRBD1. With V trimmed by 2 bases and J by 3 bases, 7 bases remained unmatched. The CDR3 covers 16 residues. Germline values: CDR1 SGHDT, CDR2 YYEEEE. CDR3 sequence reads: CASSLSQGKDTGELFF. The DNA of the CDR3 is TGTGCCAGCAGCTTATCACAGGGGAAGGACACCGGGGAGCTGTTTTTT. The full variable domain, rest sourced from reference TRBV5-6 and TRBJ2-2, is DAGVTQSPTHLIKTRGQQVTLRCSPKSGHDTVSWYQQALGQGPQFIFQYYEEEERQRGNFPDRFSGHQFPNYSSELNVNALLLGDSALYLCASSLSQGKDTGELFFGEGSRLTVL.

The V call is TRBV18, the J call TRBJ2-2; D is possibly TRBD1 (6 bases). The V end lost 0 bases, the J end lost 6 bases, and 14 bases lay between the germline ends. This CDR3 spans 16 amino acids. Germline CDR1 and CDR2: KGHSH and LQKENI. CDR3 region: CASSPPSLQGPGELFF. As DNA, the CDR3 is TGTGCCAGCTCACCACCATCGTTACAGGGTCCCGGGGAGCTGTTTTTT.

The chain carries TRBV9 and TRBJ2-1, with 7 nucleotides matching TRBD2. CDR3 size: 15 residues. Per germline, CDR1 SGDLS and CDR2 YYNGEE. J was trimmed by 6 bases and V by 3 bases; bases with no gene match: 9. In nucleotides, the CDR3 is TGTGCCAGCAGCGCGAGCGGGAAACGTTTCAATGAGCAGTTCTTC. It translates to CASSASGKRFNEQFF.

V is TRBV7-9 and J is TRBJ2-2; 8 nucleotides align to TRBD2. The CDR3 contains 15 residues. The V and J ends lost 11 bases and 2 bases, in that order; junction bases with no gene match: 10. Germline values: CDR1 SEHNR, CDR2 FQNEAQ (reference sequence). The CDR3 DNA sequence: TGTGCCCCTCGACGGGAGGGCCTCAACACCGGGGAGCTGTTTTTT. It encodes CAPRREGLNTGELFF.

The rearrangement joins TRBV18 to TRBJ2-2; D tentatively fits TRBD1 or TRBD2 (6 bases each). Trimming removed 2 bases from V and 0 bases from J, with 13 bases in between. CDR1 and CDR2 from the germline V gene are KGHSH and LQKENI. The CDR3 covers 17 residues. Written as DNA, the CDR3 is TGTGCCAGCTCACCAAGGGGGGTACAAGCGAACACCGGGGAGCTGTTTTTT. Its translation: CASSPRGVQANTGELFF.

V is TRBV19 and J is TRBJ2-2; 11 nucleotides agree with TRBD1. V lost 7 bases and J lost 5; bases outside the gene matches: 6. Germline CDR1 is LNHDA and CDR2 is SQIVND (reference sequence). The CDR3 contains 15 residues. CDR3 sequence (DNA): TGTGCCAGTACCCGGACAGGGGGCAAGACCGGGGAGCTGTTTTTT. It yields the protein CASTRTGGKTGELFF.

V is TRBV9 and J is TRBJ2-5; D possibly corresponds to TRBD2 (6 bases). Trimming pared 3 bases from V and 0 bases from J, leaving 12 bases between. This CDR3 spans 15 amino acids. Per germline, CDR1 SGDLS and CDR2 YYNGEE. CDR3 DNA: TGTGCCAGCAGCGCGCCGGGACTGGACCAAGAGACCCAGTACTTC. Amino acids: CASSAPGLDQETQYF.

CDR3 sequence (DNA): TGTGCCAGCAGCTTAGACGGTAAAGTCAATCAGCCCCAGCATTTT. This translates into CASSLDGKVNQPQHF. The chain recombines TRBV7-9 with TRBJ1-5; no reliable D call. The germline CDR1 and CDR2 sequences are SEHNR and FQNEAQ (reference sequence). Trimming shortened V by 1 base and J by 3 bases, and 10 bases separated the two germline ends. CDR3 length equals 15 residues.

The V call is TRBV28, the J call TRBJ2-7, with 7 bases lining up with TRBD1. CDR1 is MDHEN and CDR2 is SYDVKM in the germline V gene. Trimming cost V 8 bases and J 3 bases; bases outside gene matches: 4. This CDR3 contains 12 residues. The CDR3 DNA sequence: TGTGCCAGCTTAAACAGGGGCTACGAGCAGTACTTC. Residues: CASLNRGYEQYF.

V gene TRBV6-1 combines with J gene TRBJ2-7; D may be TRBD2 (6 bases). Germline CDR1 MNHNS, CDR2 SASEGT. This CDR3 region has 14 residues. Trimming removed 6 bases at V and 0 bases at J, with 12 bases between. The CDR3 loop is CASRPGLVSYEQYF. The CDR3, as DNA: TGTGCCAGCAGACCGGGACTGGTCTCCTACGAGCAGTACTTC.

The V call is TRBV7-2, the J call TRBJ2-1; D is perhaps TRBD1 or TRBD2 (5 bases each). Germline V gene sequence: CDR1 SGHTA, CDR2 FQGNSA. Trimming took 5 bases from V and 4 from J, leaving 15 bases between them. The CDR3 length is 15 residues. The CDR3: CASSPRDGPYNEQFF. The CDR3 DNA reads TGTGCCAGCAGCCCCCGGGACGGCCCTTACAATGAGCAGTTCTTC.

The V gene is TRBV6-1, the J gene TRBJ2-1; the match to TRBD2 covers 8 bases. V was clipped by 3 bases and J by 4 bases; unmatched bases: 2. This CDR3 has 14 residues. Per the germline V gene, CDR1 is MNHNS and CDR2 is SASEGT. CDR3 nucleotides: TGTGCCAGCAGTGATAGCGGGGATTACAATGAGCAGTTCTTC. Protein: CASSDSGDYNEQFF.

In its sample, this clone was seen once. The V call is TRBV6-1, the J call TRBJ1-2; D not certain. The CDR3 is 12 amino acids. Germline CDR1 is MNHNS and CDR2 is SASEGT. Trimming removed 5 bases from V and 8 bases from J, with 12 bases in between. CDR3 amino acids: CASSQTAGGYTF. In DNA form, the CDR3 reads TGTGCCAGCAGTCAAACGGCGGGAGGCTACACCTTC.

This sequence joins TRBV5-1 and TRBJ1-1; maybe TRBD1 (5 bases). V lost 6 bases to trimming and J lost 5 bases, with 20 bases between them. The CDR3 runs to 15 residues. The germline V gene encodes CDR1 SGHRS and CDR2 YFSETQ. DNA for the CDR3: TGCGCCAGCACCCATCATAGGCCAGGGAATACTGAAGCTTTCTTT. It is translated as CASTHHRPGNTEAFF. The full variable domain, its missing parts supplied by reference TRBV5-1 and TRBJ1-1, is KAGVTQTPRYLIKTRGQQVTLSCSPISGHRSVSWYQQTPGQGLQFLFEYFSETQRNKGNFPGRFSGRQFSNSRSEMNVSTLELGDSALYLCASTHHRPGNTEAFFGQGTRLTVV.

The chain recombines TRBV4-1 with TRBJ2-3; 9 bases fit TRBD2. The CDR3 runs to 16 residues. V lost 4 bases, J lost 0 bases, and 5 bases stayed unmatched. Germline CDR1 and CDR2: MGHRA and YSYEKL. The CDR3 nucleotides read TGCGCCAGCAGCCGAGCCGGGACTAGCAGCACAGATACGCAGTATTTT. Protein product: CASSRAGTSSTDTQYF.